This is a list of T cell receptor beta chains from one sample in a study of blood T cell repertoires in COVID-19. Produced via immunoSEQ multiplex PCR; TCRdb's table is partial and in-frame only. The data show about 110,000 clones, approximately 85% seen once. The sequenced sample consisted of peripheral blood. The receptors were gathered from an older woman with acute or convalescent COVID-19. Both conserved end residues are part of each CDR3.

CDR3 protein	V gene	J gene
CARRSYEQYF	TRBV5-1	TRBJ2-7
CASSKRDSGTAGNWIEQYF	TRBV21-1	TRBJ2-7
CASSLAGGGSVEQYF	TRBV5-1	TRBJ2-7
CASGGTGTDTQYF	TRBV3-1/TRBV3-2	TRBJ2-3
CASSLGGVQPQHF	TRBV5-5	TRBJ1-5
CASSRPDRGDGYTF	TRBV6-2/TRBV6-3	TRBJ1-2
CASGVGDGNNEQFF	TRBV7-3	TRBJ2-1
CASSFNKQGGNEKLFF	TRBV5-4	TRBJ1-4
CASRSTGKEFF	TRBV6-6	TRBJ1-4
CSARGGGEAFF	TRBV20-1	TRBJ1-1
CASRQDRGRETQYF	TRBV5-4	TRBJ2-5
CASRATGPGLTQHF	TRBV6-5	TRBJ1-5
CASLGGGRTNEQFF	TRBV3-1/TRBV3-2	TRBJ2-1
CASSLESGSYEQYF	TRBV5-1	TRBJ2-7
CASGSGQGHQPQHF	TRBV12-5	TRBJ1-5
CASLRGGLYEQYF	TRBV6-5	TRBJ2-7
CASSSNRAGASANYGYTF	TRBV5-1	TRBJ1-2
CASSVQTGPQETQYF	TRBV9	TRBJ2-5
CASSFAPLAGVTGELFF	TRBV7-8	TRBJ2-2
CASSRPGLVGWREQYF	TRBV4-1	TRBJ2-7
CATGRSYRVEKLFF	TRBV19	TRBJ1-4
CAWVRGFSGNTIYF	TRBV30	TRBJ1-3
CASSSDTYEAFF	TRBV28	TRBJ1-1